These T cell receptor beta chains were read from a single sample in a study of low-dose radiotherapy and immunotherapy resistance in tumors. In TCRdb, the reads were re-called with MiXCR into one record per CDR3 protein. This table has roughly 39,000 distinct CDR3 sequences, roughly a third appearing once. The sequenced sample was PBMCs, obtained before treatment. The receptors were sampled from a male donor with gallbladder cancer. CDR3s include the opening cysteine and the closing phenylalanine or tryptophan. Each record gives: V gene, D gene, clone size, J gene, CDR3 protein, CDR3 DNA. A D gene is named only where the DNA matches it firmly. Clone size is stated in some rows and not others, as once, few, many or a class when expanded.

v_call: TRBV5-4; d_call: TRBD2; clone_size: many; j_call: TRBJ2-2; cdr3_aa: CASSLSGGAGELFF; cdr3_nt: TGTGCCAGCAGCTTGAGCGGGGGGGCCGGGGAGCTGTTTTTT
v_call: TRBV2; d_call: .; clone_size: .; j_call: TRBJ1-5; cdr3_aa: CASNMGLQPQHF; cdr3_nt: TGTGCCAGCAATATGGGGTTGCAGCCCCAGCATTTT
v_call: TRBV28; d_call: .; clone_size: medium-sized; j_call: TRBJ2-3; cdr3_aa: CASSQLTSTDTQYF; cdr3_nt: TGTGCCAGCAGCCAATTAACTAGCACAGATACGCAGTATTTT
v_call: TRBV28; d_call: .; clone_size: .; j_call: TRBJ1-1; cdr3_aa: CASSYQRNRAKMNTEAFF; cdr3_nt: TGTGCCAGCAGTTATCAACGGAACAGGGCAAAAATGAACACTGAAGCTTTCTTT
v_call: TRBV11-2; d_call: .; clone_size: .; j_call: TRBJ1-1; cdr3_aa: CASRVGSLNTEAFF; cdr3_nt: TGTGCCAGCAGGGTAGGCTCCCTGAACACTGAAGCTTTCTTT
v_call: TRBV5-4; d_call: TRBD1; clone_size: once; j_call: TRBJ1-1; cdr3_aa: CASSHGGDRMNTKAFF; cdr3_nt: TGTGCCAGCAGTCATGGGGGGGACAGGATGAACACTAAAGCTTTCTTT
v_call: TRBV7-6; d_call: TRBD2; clone_size: many; j_call: TRBJ2-7; cdr3_aa: CASSPITRTSGIYEQYF; cdr3_nt: TGTGCCAGCAGCCCCATTACCCGGACTAGCGGGATCTACGAGCAGTACTTC
v_call: TRBV18; d_call: TRBD1; clone_size: many; j_call: TRBJ2-1; cdr3_aa: CASSPGTGSYNEQFF; cdr3_nt: TGTGCCAGCTCACCAGGGACAGGTTCCTACAATGAGCAGTTCTTC
v_call: TRBV7-6; d_call: .; clone_size: few; j_call: TRBJ2-5; cdr3_aa: CASSPAGTIQETQYF; cdr3_nt: TGTGCCAGCAGCCCCGCAGGGACAATCCAAGAGACCCAGTACTTC
v_call: TRBV28; d_call: TRBD1; clone_size: .; j_call: TRBJ1-1; cdr3_aa: CASSPPDDRGLHTEAFF; cdr3_nt: TGTGCCAGCAGCCCACCAGATGACAGGGGGCTGCACACTGAAGCTTTCTTT
v_call: TRBV15; d_call: .; clone_size: .; j_call: TRBJ2-2; cdr3_aa: CATSRVEATGELFF; cdr3_nt: TGTGCCACCAGCAGGGTAGAGGCGACCGGGGAGCTGTTTTTT
v_call: TRBV10-3; d_call: TRBD1; clone_size: many; j_call: TRBJ2-7; cdr3_aa: CAHRGAPGYEQYF; cdr3_nt: TGTGCCCACAGGGGGGCCCCGGGCTACGAGCAGTACTTC
v_call: TRBV2; d_call: .; clone_size: few; j_call: TRBJ2-7; cdr3_aa: CASSTQSIEQYF; cdr3_nt: TGTGCCAGCAGCACCCAAAGTATAGAGCAGTACTTC
v_call: TRBV6-2/TRBV6-3; d_call: TRBD1; clone_size: medium-sized; j_call: TRBJ1-5; cdr3_aa: CASSEVWTGEWQPQHF; cdr3_nt: TGTGCCAGCAGTGAAGTTTGGACAGGAGAGTGGCAGCCCCAGCATTTT
v_call: TRBV20-1; d_call: TRBD2; clone_size: many; j_call: TRBJ2-3; cdr3_aa: CRPHLYLAGIDTQYF; cdr3_nt: TGCAGGCCCCACCTCTACCTAGCGGGGATAGATACGCAGTATTTT
v_call: TRBV6-8; d_call: .; clone_size: .; j_call: TRBJ2-7; cdr3_aa: CASSYSSRNIEQYF; cdr3_nt: TGTGCCAGCAGTTACTCCTCCAGAAACATTGAGCAGTACTTC
v_call: TRBV6-1; d_call: .; clone_size: many; j_call: TRBJ2-4; cdr3_aa: CASSPVRGNIQYF; cdr3_nt: TGTGCCAGCTCCCCAGTTCGTGGAAACATTCAGTACTTC
v_call: TRBV6-2/TRBV6-3; d_call: TRBD2; clone_size: .; j_call: TRBJ2-7; cdr3_aa: CASRRLAGVYEQYF; cdr3_nt: TGTGCCAGCAGAAGACTAGCGGGAGTCTACGAGCAGTACTTC
v_call: TRBV12-5; d_call: TRBD1; clone_size: many; j_call: TRBJ1-1; cdr3_aa: CASGPPRGMNTEAFF; cdr3_nt: TGTGCTAGTGGCCCCCCCAGGGGGATGAACACTGAAGCTTTCTTT
v_call: TRBV7-9; d_call: .; clone_size: few; j_call: TRBJ2-7; cdr3_aa: CASSADVAGELYF; cdr3_nt: TGTGCCAGCAGCGCAGACGTGGCCGGGGAGTTGTACTTC
v_call: TRBV6-2/TRBV6-3; d_call: .; clone_size: many; j_call: TRBJ2-7; cdr3_aa: CASGYEQYF; cdr3_nt: TGTGCCAGCGGGTACGAGCAGTACTTC
v_call: TRBV2; d_call: .; clone_size: many; j_call: TRBJ2-7; cdr3_aa: CASSEAWGPGEQYF; cdr3_nt: TGTGCCAGCAGTGAAGCTTGGGGTCCGGGCGAGCAGTACTTC
v_call: TRBV9; d_call: TRBD1; clone_size: many; j_call: TRBJ1-3; cdr3_aa: CASSAQTGEVVGNTIYF; cdr3_nt: TGTGCCAGCAGCGCCCAAACAGGGGAGGTCGTCGGAAACACCATATATTTT
v_call: TRBV20-1; d_call: .; clone_size: few; j_call: TRBJ2-6; cdr3_aa: CSGLGRANVLTF; cdr3_nt: TGCAGTGGTCTTGGCAGGGCCAACGTCCTGACTTTC
v_call: TRBV28; d_call: .; clone_size: few; j_call: TRBJ2-2; cdr3_aa: CASSIPRNTGELFF; cdr3_nt: TGTGCCAGCAGTATCCCTCGGAACACCGGGGAGCTGTTTTTT
v_call: TRBV10-3; d_call: .; clone_size: .; j_call: TRBJ2-7; cdr3_aa: CAISELDGYEQYF; cdr3_nt: TGTGCCATCAGTGAGTTAGACGGCTACGAGCAGTACTTC
v_call: TRBV7-2; d_call: TRBD2; clone_size: .; j_call: TRBJ2-3; cdr3_aa: CASSSDLAGTDTQYF; cdr3_nt: TGTGCCAGCAGCTCGGACCTAGCGGGCACAGATACGCAGTATTTT
v_call: TRBV2; d_call: TRBD1; clone_size: .; j_call: TRBJ1-6; cdr3_aa: CASMRDRGNSPLHF; cdr3_nt: TGTGCCAGCATGCGGGACAGGGGAAATTCACCCCTCCACTTT
v_call: TRBV28; d_call: TRBD2; clone_size: .; j_call: TRBJ2-1; cdr3_aa: CASRAGGTYNEQFF; cdr3_nt: TGTGCCAGCCGAGCGGGAGGCACCTACAATGAGCAGTTCTTC